This T cell receptor beta chain was identified during a study of human T cells and chemical hapten exposure. The time point here: patch test 2, 6 weeks after DPC sensitization. Treatment denoted: therapeutic diphenylcyclopropenone sensitization with weekly scalp DPC. TCRdb re-called the RACE reads with MiXCR, one entry per CDR3 protein. The table has 80,000 to 100,000 distinct CDR3 sequences, less than 11% seen once. The V gene's germline CDR1 is SGHTA and CDR2 FQGNSA. Trimming removed 5 bases from V and 1 base from J, with 8 bases in between. The CDR3 spans 13 residues. The gene calls are TRBV7-2 and TRBJ1-1; possibly TRBD1 for D (5 bases). The source was whole blood, collected in connection with sensitization to the hapten diphenylcyclopropenone (DPC). The sequence was obtained from a woman in her 50s with alopecia areata. Some clones in this sample may be carry-over from other donors' samples. For the CDR3, the DNA is TGTGCCAGCAGCAGGGGCCAGAACACTGAAGCTTTCTTT. It specifies CASSRGQNTEAFF.